Presented here are 10 T cell receptor beta chains from one specimen sequenced in a study of CD8 T cells in ankylosing spondylitis. One entry per CDR3 protein, called by TCRdb with MiXCR from the 5' RACE reads. The profile shows 250,000 to 350,000 distinct CDR3 sequences, 15% to 25% of them singletons. The sequenced sample consisted of blood, either unsorted or a sorted T cell fraction (not recorded which). All receptors derive from a male donor with ankylosing spondylitis or in good health (not recorded which).

This chain joins TRBV2 and TRBJ1-5; unclear D gene. This CDR3 is 14 amino acids long. V lost 3 bases, J lost 1 base, and 7 bases lay in between. Germline CDR1 SNHLY, CDR2 FYNNEI. The DNA for the CDR3 is TGTGCCAGCAGTGATCCCCAGAGCAATCAGCCCCAGCATTTT. The encoded protein is CASSDPQSNQPQHF.

This clonotype was detected a few times. The chain is built from TRBV20-1 and TRBJ2-3; 12 nucleotides match TRBD2. With 5 bases clipped from V and 3 bases from J, the junction kept 6 bases outside the gene matches. The germline CDR1 and CDR2 sequences are DFQATT and SNEGSKA (reference sequence). The CDR3 contains 15 residues. The CDR3 DNA reads TGCAGTGCTTCCGCACTAGCGGGGGGAACAGATACGCAGTATTTT. It yields the protein CSASALAGGTDTQYF.

The chain recombines TRBV5-5 with TRBJ2-5, with TRBD1 matching over 7 bases. Germline V CDR1 and CDR2: SGHKS, YYEKEE (reference sequence). The ends lost 5 bases at V and 1 base at J; junction bases unmatched: 8. CDR3 length: 15 residues. The CDR3 DNA reads TGTGCCAGCAGTAAACCGGGACAGACCCAAGAGACCCAGTACTTC. It yields the protein CASSKPGQTQETQYF.

This clonotype was seen repeatedly, ten times or more. J is TRBJ2-1 and V is TRBV5-1, with 11 bases fitting TRBD2. The J segment lost 6 bases and the V segment lost 1 base, leaving 12 bases of the junction unmatched. This CDR3 has 18 residues. Germline assignment: CDR1 SGHRS and CDR2 YFSETQ. The CDR3 protein is CASSLTFLLAGVANEQFF. In nucleotides, the CDR3 is TGCGCCAGCAGCTTGACCTTCTTACTAGCGGGAGTTGCCAATGAGCAGTTCTTC.

This clonotype has only one observation. This may be a read error: a much more frequent sequence differs by one nucleotide. The genes are TRBV3-1 and TRBJ2-1; 10 bases line up with TRBD2. From germline, CDR1 is LGHDT and CDR2 YNNKEL (reference sequence). The CDR3 spans 15 residues. CDR3 DNA sequence: TGTGCCAGCAACCAATTACTAGCGGGGCAGGGTGAGCAGTTCTTC. Its protein is CASNQLLAGQGEQFF.

This clonotype was counted ten times or more. The gene calls are TRBV20-1 and TRBJ1-4; 9 nucleotides align to TRBD1. Trimming at V came to 3 bases and at J to 5 bases, leaving 10 bases not matched to a gene. This CDR3 region has 16 residues. Germline CDR1 and CDR2: DFQATT and SNEGSKA (reference sequence). CDR3 sequence reads: CSASRQGGFLNEKLFF. For the CDR3, the DNA is TGCAGTGCTAGCCGACAGGGGGGGTTTTTAAATGAAAAACTGTTTTTT.

This clonotype was counted only a few times. J is TRBJ2-6 and V is TRBV20-1, with 7 nucleotides matching TRBD1. CDR1 is DFQATT, CDR2 SNEGSKA, per germline (reference sequence). This CDR3 is 17 amino acids long. Trimming cost V 3 bases and J 0 bases; bases outside gene matches: 8. CDR3 amino acids: CSAREKTGRSGANVLTF. DNA of the CDR3: TGCAGTGCTAGGGAAAAGACAGGGCGCTCTGGGGCCAACGTCCTGACTTTC.

This clonotype was detected only a few times. This chain connects TRBV12-3 or TRBV12-4 to TRBJ2-4, with D perhaps matching TRBD2 (5 bases). This CDR3 region has 12 residues. V gave up 3 bases and J gave up 6 bases, with 6 bases separating them. Written as DNA, the CDR3 is TGTGCCAGCAGTTTCCGGGGAAACATTCAGTACTTC. It encodes CASSFRGNIQYF.

This clonotype was observed a handful of times. For the CDR3, the DNA is TGTGCCAGCTCACCACCTTTAACTAGCACCTTTTGGGAGACCCAGTACTTC. It is translated as CASSPPLTSTFWETQYF. This chain joins TRBV18 and TRBJ2-5; TRBD2 is a possible D gene (6 bases). The V end lost 0 bases, the J end lost 5 bases, and 19 bases lay between the germline ends. The CDR3 length is 17 residues. Germline V gene sequence: CDR1 KGHSH, CDR2 LQKENI.

This chain joins TRBV14 and TRBJ2-1, with D perhaps matching TRBD2 (5 bases). Germline V lookup: CDR1 SGHDN, CDR2 FVKESK. Between the trimmed V and J ends, which lost 2 bases and 7 bases, there was a span of 21 bases. The CDR3 contains 17 residues. The CDR3 protein is CASSQPGLRRTTNEQFF. The CDR3 DNA sequence: TGTGCCAGCAGCCAACCTGGACTCCGCCGTACCACAAATGAGCAGTTCTTC. Full variable domain (rest looked up from reference TRBV14 and TRBJ2-1): EAGVTQFPSHSVIEKGQTVTLRCDPISGHDNLYWYRRVMGKEIKFLLHFVKESKQDESGMPNNRFLAERTGGTYSTLKVQPAELEDSGVYFCASSQPGLRRTTNEQFFGPGTRLTVL.